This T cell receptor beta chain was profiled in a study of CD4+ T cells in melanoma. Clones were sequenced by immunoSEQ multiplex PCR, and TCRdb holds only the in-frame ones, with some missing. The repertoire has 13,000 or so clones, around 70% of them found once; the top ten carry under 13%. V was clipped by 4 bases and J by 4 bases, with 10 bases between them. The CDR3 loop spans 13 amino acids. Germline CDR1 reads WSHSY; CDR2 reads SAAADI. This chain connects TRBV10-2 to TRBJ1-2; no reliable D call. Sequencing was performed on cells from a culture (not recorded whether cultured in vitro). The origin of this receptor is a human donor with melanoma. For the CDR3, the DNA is TGCGCCAGCAGTGGCGGCAGCCCCTATGGCTACACCTTC. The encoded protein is CASSGGSPYGYTF.